This is a list of T cell receptor beta chains from one sample in a study of shared clonotypes between healthy human individuals. Using immunoSEQ multiplex PCR, the repertoire was profiled, and TCRdb retains in-frame clones only, with some absent. This repertoire shows around 2,000,000 clones, roughly 91% found once; its top ten account for 1.5% to 2%. The source material was naive CD8+ T cells from PBMCs. The receptors derive from a man younger than 30 in good health. Some clones in this sample may be carry-over from other donors' samples. CDR3s include the opening cysteine and the closing phenylalanine or tryptophan. The D gene is left open where the match is weak. Clone size is given for some rows only: seen once, a few or many times, or a class if the clone is expanded.

D	length	J	V	size	CDR3	DNA
TRBD1	13	TRBJ1-2	TRBV7-9	few	CASSTDRVYGYTF	TGTGCCAGCAGCACAGACAGGGTGTATGGCTACACCTTC
NA	16	TRBJ1-5	TRBV6-6	NA	CASSYSGVSSNQPQHF	TGTGCCAGCAGTTACTCTGGGGTTTCTAGCAATCAGCCCCAGCATTTT
TRBD2	16	TRBJ2-7	TRBV19	NA	CASSTSGTRAWYEQYF	TGTGCCAGTAGTACGTCCGGGACTAGGGCTTGGTACGAGCAGTACTTC
NA	14	TRBJ2-7	TRBV7-9	NA	CASSPRGLSYEQYF	TGTGCCAGCAGCCCCCGTGGTCTATCTTACGAGCAGTACTTC
NA	14	TRBJ2-3	TRBV28	NA	CASRTTSHVDTQYF	TGTGCCAGCAGGACGACCTCCCATGTAGATACGCAGTATTTT
TRBD1	14	TRBJ2-7	TRBV13	NA	CASSAHRGVYEQYF	TGTGCCAGCAGCGCCCACAGGGGGGTCTACGAGCAGTACTTC
NA	15	TRBJ2-4	TRBV10-2	NA	CASSEGGFAKNIQYF	TGCGCCAGCAGTGAGGGGGGCTTCGCCAAAAACATTCAGTACTTC
NA	17	TRBJ2-1	TRBV7-6	NA	CASSLAGLRTVYNEQFF	TGTGCCAGCAGCTTAGCTGGTCTAAGGACAGTTTACAATGAGCAGTTCTTC
TRBD1	17	TRBJ1-1	TRBV4-1	NA	CASSPTGTGILNTEAFF	TGCGCCAGCAGCCCAACCGGGACAGGGATACTGAACACTGAAGCTTTCTTT
TRBD1	14	TRBJ2-7	TRBV4-3	NA	CASSQEGTEYEQYF	TGCGCCAGCAGCCAAGAAGGGACAGAATACGAGCAGTACTTC
NA	16	TRBJ2-7	TRBV7-6	NA	CASSRSQGPTSYEQYF	TGTGCCAGCAGCCGATCACAGGGCCCTACTTCCTACGAGCAGTACTTC
NA	13	TRBJ1-2	TRBV7-9	NA	CAIGDQYNYGYTF	TGTGCCATAGGGGACCAATATAACTATGGCTACACCTTC
NA	17	TRBJ2-7	TRBV21-1	NA	CASSKTPGTGGPYEQYF	TGTGCCAGCAGCAAAACTCCCGGGACAGGGGGGCCCTACGAGCAGTACTTC
NA	15	TRBJ2-1	TRBV7-3	NA	CASSPRQESINEQFF	TGTGCCAGCAGCCCCAGGCAGGAATCTATCAATGAGCAGTTCTTC
NA	16	TRBJ2-1	TRBV7-8	NA	CASSFGTEGSYNEQFF	TGTGCCAGCAGCTTCGGGACCGAAGGCTCCTACAATGAGCAGTTCTTC
TRBD1	15	TRBJ2-7	TRBV28	NA	CASSLQGARAPEQYF	TGTGCCAGCAGTTTACAGGGGGCGCGAGCACCCGAGCAGTACTTC
NA	14	TRBJ2-7	TRBV9	NA	CASSPGLSSYEQYF	TGTGCCAGCAGCCCGGGACTGTCCTCCTACGAGCAGTACTTC
NA	15	TRBJ1-4	TRBV15	NA	CATSRTLATNEKLFF	TGTGCCACCAGCCGAACATTAGCAACTAATGAAAAACTGTTTTTT
NA	15	TRBJ1-2	TRBV29-1	NA	CSVEDPNGRVYGYTF	TGCAGCGTTGAAGATCCAAACGGCCGGGTATATGGCTACACCTTC
TRBD1	16	TRBJ1-4	TRBV6-1	NA	CASSEFTGQGLEKLFF	TGTGCCAGCAGTGAATTCACCGGACAGGGACTTGAAAAACTGTTTTTT
TRBD1	12	TRBJ2-7	TRBV29-1	once	CSVQTGRGEQYF	TGCAGCGTCCAGACAGGGCGAGGGGAGCAGTACTTC
NA	13	TRBJ2-5	TRBV2	NA	CASSEIPAKTQYF	TGTGCCAGCAGTGAAATACCTGCGAAGACCCAGTACTTC
TRBD1	16	TRBJ2-1	TRBV28	NA	CASSGRDRGYFNEQFF	TGTGCCAGCAGTGGCCGGGACAGGGGGTATTTTAATGAGCAGTTCTTC
NA	14	TRBJ1-2	TRBV27	NA	CASSTTRDTYGYTF	TGTGCCAGCAGTACCACCAGGGACACCTATGGCTACACCTTC
TRBD1	13	TRBJ2-5	TRBV13	NA	CASSRDRAETQYF	TGTGCCAGCAGCCGCGACAGGGCGGAGACCCAGTACTTC
NA	15	TRBJ2-1	TRBV5-1	NA	CASSLEGSSYNEQFF	TGCGCCAGCAGCTTGGAGGGGAGCTCCTACAATGAGCAGTTCTTC
TRBD1	14	TRBJ1-1	TRBV28	NA	CATEAGQGNTEAFF	TGTGCCACAGAGGCCGGACAGGGGAACACTGAAGCTTTCTTT
NA	14	TRBJ1-1	TRBV15	NA	CATSSEKGGTEAFF	TGTGCCACCAGCAGTGAGAAAGGTGGGACTGAAGCTTTCTTT
NA	13	TRBJ1-1	TRBV10-3	NA	CAISQGMNTEAFF	TGTGCCATCAGCCAGGGAATGAACACTGAAGCTTTCTTT